Listed here are 3 T cell receptor beta chains from one sample, sequenced in a study of blood T cells in healthy people across ages. Combining a sample-barcoded 5' primer with a J-beta primer mix, a second PCR ran for 7 to 11 cycles. Using its own MiXCR run on the 5' RACE reads, TCRdb lists one record per CDR3 protein. In the table there are hundreds of thousands of distinct CDR3 sequences, over 40% of which are singletons. The sequencing sample was made of blood. All receptors come from a woman older than 75 in good health.

This clonotype was observed once. The rearrangement joins TRBV29-1 to TRBJ2-7; 9 nucleotides agree with TRBD1. V lost 5 bases to trimming and J lost 2 bases; unmatched junction nucleotides: 7. Per germline, CDR1 SQVTM and CDR2 ANQGSEA. The CDR3 spans 14 residues. CDR3 sequence reads: CSVKGQGGPYEQYF. The CDR3 DNA reads TGCAGCGTTAAGGGACAGGGAGGACCCTACGAGCAGTACTTC.

CDR3 coding DNA: TGCGCCAGCAGCTTCGCGGGAGGGGGAAATGAGCAGTACTTC. Encoded protein: CASSFAGGGNEQYF. The chain is built from TRBV5-1 and TRBJ2-5; 9 nucleotides line up with TRBD2. The germline V gene encodes CDR1 SGHRS and CDR2 YFSETQ. This CDR3 has 14 amino acids. The ends lost 2 bases at V and 11 bases at J; junction bases unmatched: 10.

This clonotype was seen once. The chain uses TRBV20-1 and TRBJ2-5; D might be TRBD2 (5 bases). V was trimmed by 3 bases and J by 3 bases, leaving 11 bases between them. CDR3 size: 13 residues. Germline CDR1 reads DFQATT; CDR2 reads SNEGSKA (reference sequence). The CDR3 sequence: CSARLSGEETQYF. The CDR3 DNA reads as TGCAGTGCTAGGTTGAGCGGAGAAGAGACCCAGTACTTC.